This T cell receptor (beta chain) was observed in a study of cytomegalovirus exposure and HLA in healthy donors. With regard to this clone: Antigen specificity is unknown.

Data came from immunoSEQ multiplex PCR; TCRdb stores just in-frame clones and leaves some out. The table records approximately 160,000 clones, less than 95% of them present only once. This CDR3 region has 15 residues. The germline V gene has CDR1 MNHNS and CDR2 SASEGT. The junction had 9 bases not matched to a gene; V was cut back by 6 bases and J by 2 bases. Whole-study findings and limits: Generally TCR sequences proved uncommon, though certain public TCRs appeared in numerous donors. Reports described diagnosis of cytomegalovirus status by the classifier as highly specific and sensitive. Associated with cytomegalovirus, according to the listing, were 150 to 200 TCR beta chains. The authors confirmed in vitro that three CMV-associated chains were specific for CMV antigens.

The origin of this receptor is a woman aged 18-30 years in good health and CMV-seropositive. The specimen was PBMCs. The gene calls are TRBV6-1 and TRBJ2-5; 7 positions match TRBD1. CDR3 region: CASSLNLGQQETQYF. CDR3 bases: TGTGCCAGCAGCCTCAACCTGGGACAGCAAGAGACCCAGTACTTC.